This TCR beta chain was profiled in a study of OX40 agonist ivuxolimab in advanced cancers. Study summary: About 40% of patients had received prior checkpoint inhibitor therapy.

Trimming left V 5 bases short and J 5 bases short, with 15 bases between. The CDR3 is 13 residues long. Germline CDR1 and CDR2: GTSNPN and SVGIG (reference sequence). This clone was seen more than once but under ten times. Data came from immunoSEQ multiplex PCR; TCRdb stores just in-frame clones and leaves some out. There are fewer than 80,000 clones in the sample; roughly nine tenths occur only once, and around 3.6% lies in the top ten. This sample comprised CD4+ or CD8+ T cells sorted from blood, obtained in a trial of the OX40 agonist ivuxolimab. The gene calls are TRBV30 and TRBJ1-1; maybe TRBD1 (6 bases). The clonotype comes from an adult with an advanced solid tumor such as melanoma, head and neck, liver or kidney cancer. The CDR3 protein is CAWGTGLETEAFF. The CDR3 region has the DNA TGTGCCTGGGGAACAGGGTTGGAGACTGAAGCTTTCTTT. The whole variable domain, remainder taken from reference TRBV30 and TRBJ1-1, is SQTIHQWPATLVQPVGSPLSLECTVEGTSNPNLYWYRQAAGRGLQLLFYSVGIGQISSEVPQNLSASRPQDRQFILSSKKLLLSDSGFYLCAWGTGLETEAFFGQGTRLTVV.